These T cell receptor beta chains were read from a single sample in a study of cytomegalovirus exposure and HLA in healthy donors. Clones were read by immunoSEQ multiplex PCR, and TCRdb kept only the in-frame ones, dropping some. The data hold about 160,000 clones, with roughly 76% observed a single time. The sequenced material came from PBMCs. The receptors were gathered from a woman in her fifties or sixties in good health and CMV-seronegative. The CDR3 runs from the conserved cysteine through the conserved F or W. A D gene is named only where the DNA matches it firmly. Clone size is not always given. Where it is, it says once, few, many or a class for expanded clones.

D,J,V,size,DNA,CDR3
TRBD1,TRBJ2-1,TRBV12-5,NA,TGTGCTAGTGGTTTGGCTGTTAACAGGGGGTTTTACAATGAGCAGTTCTTC,CASGLAVNRGFYNEQFF
NA,TRBJ2-5,TRBV7-9,once,TGTGCCAGCAGCTTATGGGGGGAGAACCTGGGGCGGACCCAGTACTTC,CASSLWGENLGRTQYF
NA,TRBJ1-1,TRBV2,NA,TGTGCCAGCAGTAGGGCAGGGGCGAACACTGAAGCTTTCTTT,CASSRAGANTEAFF
NA,TRBJ2-5,TRBV9,NA,TGTGCCAGCAGCGCAGGAGGGACAGCCCAAGAGACCCAGTACTTC,CASSAGGTAQETQYF
NA,TRBJ2-3,TRBV7-9,few,TGTGCCAGCAGTTTTGACACAAGCACAGATACGCAGTATTTT,CASSFDTSTDTQYF
NA,TRBJ1-1,TRBV11-2,NA,TGTGCCAGCAGCGCAGATTGGAACACTGAAGCTTTCTTT,CASSADWNTEAFF
TRBD2,TRBJ2-1,TRBV11-2,once,TGTGCCAGCAGCTCAGCCCCTCCACTAGCGTACCTTGGGAATGAGCAGTTCTTC,CASSSAPPLAYLGNEQFF
TRBD1,TRBJ1-2,TRBV5-5,NA,TGTGCCAGCAGTTCTGACAGGGATAGTGGCTATGGCTACACCTTC,CASSSDRDSGYGYTF
NA,TRBJ1-5,TRBV5-8,NA,TGTGCCAGCGGACTACTTCACAGCAATCAGCCCCAGCATTTT,CASGLLHSNQPQHF
NA,TRBJ1-1,TRBV19,NA,TGTGCCAGTAGTCCCCGAGGGAAACGAGCTTTCTTT,CASSPRGKRAFF
TRBD2,TRBJ2-1,TRBV5-4,NA,TGTGCCAGCAGTATTGACCTAGCGGGGGATGAGCAGTTCTTC,CASSIDLAGDEQFF
NA,TRBJ1-3,TRBV20-1,NA,TGCAGTGTGCGCTCTGGAAACACCATATATTTT,CSVRSGNTIYF
TRBD1,TRBJ1-4,TRBV19,NA,TGTGCCAGTAGCGACAGGGGGAGGAATGAAAAACTGTTTTTT,CASSDRGRNEKLFF
NA,TRBJ2-7,TRBV29-1,NA,TGCAGCGTAGAAGGTGACTCCTCCTACGAGCAGTACTTC,CSVEGDSSYEQYF
NA,TRBJ2-1,TRBV27,NA,TGTGCCAGCAGTTTAAGCGGAAGCTCCTACAATGAGCAGTTCTTC,CASSLSGSSYNEQFF
TRBD1,TRBJ1-1,TRBV5-3,NA,TGTGCCAGAAGCTTTTACCGGGACAGGGGCACTGAAGCTTTCTTT,CARSFYRDRGTEAFF